The 15 T cell receptor beta chains listed next were all sequenced from one sample in a study of molecular identifiers for immune sequencing clone quantification. Using its own MiXCR run on the PCR reads, TCRdb lists one record per CDR3 protein. The sample records a few hundred thousand distinct CDR3 sequences, about 22% being singletons. The specimen sequenced was naive CD8+ T cells from blood, with Jurkat cell RNA spiked in. Subset in this sample: FACS-sorted CD8+CD4-CCR7+CD45RA+ naive T cells. The origin of the receptors is a human donor in good health. Some libraries in this study had Jurkat cell RNA spiked in.

The gene calls are TRBV12-5 and TRBJ2-2; no definite D call. Trimming pared 5 bases from V and 7 bases from J, leaving 8 bases between. The CDR3 has 12 residues. The germline V gene encodes CDR1 LGHNT and CDR2 FRNRAP. Written as DNA, the CDR3 is TGTGCTAGTGGTCCGGCGAGCGGGGAGCTGTTTTTT. Protein: CASGPASGELFF.

This clonotype was picked up many times. The J gene is TRBJ2-5, the V gene TRBV7-9; no definite D call. V lost 3 bases and J lost 4, with 6 bases in between. The CDR3 spans 12 residues. Germline loops: CDR1 SEHNR, CDR2 FQNEAQ (reference sequence). The CDR3 is CASSFQRETQYF. The CDR3 nucleotides read TGTGCCAGCAGCTTTCAACGAGAGACCCAGTACTTC.

About this clonotype: Since a much larger clone is just one base distant, this may be a read error. The V call is TRBV28, the J call TRBJ2-2; D is uncertain. This CDR3 spans 12 amino acids. The germline V gene has CDR1 MDHEN and CDR2 SYDVKM. The CDR3 spells CASSPSEDELVF. The DNA of the CDR3 is TGTGCCAGCAGTCCCTCAGAGGATGAGCTGGTTTTT. Full variable domain (remainder filled in from reference TRBV28 and TRBJ2-2): DVKVTQSSRYLVKRTGEKVFLECVQDMDHENMFWYRQDPGLGLRLIYFSYDVKMKEKGDIPEGYSVSREKKERFSLILESASTNQTSMYLCASSPSEDELVFGEGSRLTVL.

This clonotype occurred a few times. This chain links TRBV7-6 with TRBJ2-5; D gene unclear. The CDR3 has 15 residues. Germline V gene sequence: CDR1 SGHVS, CDR2 FNYEAQ. The V end lost 5 bases, the J end lost 2 bases, and 15 bases lay between the germline ends. The CDR3 coding sequence is TGTGCCAGCAGCCCTACCCTTAGTAATCAAGAGACCCAGTACTTC. Protein: CASSPTLSNQETQYF.

With respect to this clonotype: A much larger clone lies one base from this, so it may be a read error. Because the CDR3's place on the DNA is in doubt, the DNA is left out and the CDR3 is given as listed by TCRdb. The V call is TRBV14, the J call TRBJ2-1; TRBD2 reflects the table's D call only, with no check against the DNA. From its first to its last residue, the CDR3 has 17 amino acids. From germline, CDR1 is SGHDN and CDR2 FVKESK. The CDR3 is CASSQYLAVAEGNEQLF.

In its sample, this clonotype was seen a few times. This sequence joins TRBV6-2 or TRBV6-3 and TRBJ1-5; TRBD1 matches 8 bases. V was pared by 8 bases and J by 2 bases, with 8 bases of the junction left unmatched. The germline gives CDR1 MNHEY, CDR2 SVGEGT. The length of the CDR3 is 15 residues. CDR3 amino acids: CASRPGGGGNQPQHF. The CDR3, as DNA: TGTGCCAGCCGACCAGGGGGCGGTGGCAATCAGCCCCAGCATTTT.

Comment on this clonotype: This may arise from a read error, as a much more abundant clone is one base away. This chain uses TRBV2 with TRBJ1-2; 8 bases fit TRBD1. CDR1 is SNHLY, CDR2 FYNNEI, per germline. This CDR3 is 14 amino acids long. The junction had 16 bases not matched to a gene; V was cut back by 11 bases and J by 8 bases. CDR3 region: CALKNWTGREGYTF. CDR3 sequence (DNA): TGTGCCCTAAAAAATTGGACAGGGAGAGAGGGCTACACCTTC.

This clonotype has more than one count but fewer than ten. The V and J genes are TRBV6-5 and TRBJ2-3; TRBD1 is a possible D gene (6 bases). The CDR3 has 14 residues. Trimming shortened V by 0 bases and J by 5 bases, and 9 bases separated the two germline ends. Germline V gene sequence: CDR1 MNHEY, CDR2 SVGAGI. Here the CDR3 reads CASSYSGARDTQYF. CDR3 coding DNA: TGTGCCAGCAGTTACTCGGGGGCGAGAGATACGCAGTATTTT.

This clonotype has just a few counts. The chain has TRBV4-2 and TRBJ2-5; TRBD1 might be the D (5 bases). Trimming took off 0 bases at V and 1 base at J, with 9 bases between the two ends. The CDR3 is 15 amino acids. Germline V gives CDR1 LGHNA, CDR2 YNFKEQ. CDR3: CASSQDLTAQETQYF. CDR3 coding DNA: TGTGCCAGCAGCCAAGATTTGACAGCCCAAGAGACCCAGTACTTC.

Of note for this clonotype: Germline is not matched at one junction end, which may reflect a read error. The genes are TRBV7-9 and TRBJ2-5, with 7 bases lining up with TRBD1. Germline V gene data show CDR1 as SEHNR and CDR2 as FQNEAQ (reference sequence). The CDR3 runs to 14 residues. CDR3 coding DNA: TGTGCCAGCAGCTATCCGGGACAGCAAGAGCCCCAGTACTTC. It yields the protein CASSYPGQQEPQYF.

The genes are TRBV4-1 and TRBJ1-5; unclear D gene. The CDR3 runs to 13 residues. CDR1 is MGHRA and CDR2 is YSYEKL in the germline V gene. Trimming cost V 0 bases and J 6 bases, with 6 bases left between them. The CDR3 sequence is CASSQDVGQPQHF. The CDR3 DNA sequence: TGCGCCAGCAGCCAAGACGTCGGTCAGCCCCAGCATTTT.

Details on this clonotype: In this CDR3 the conserved last residue, phenylalanine or tryptophan, is missing, so a read error is likely. The chain recombines TRBV7-6 with TRBJ2-7; maybe TRBD2 (5 bases). Trimming removed 6 bases at V and 2 bases at J, with 17 bases between. Germline CDR1 is SGHVS and CDR2 is FNYEAQ. The CDR3 has 15 amino acids. The CDR3 reads CASRSMPGSAYEQYS. The CDR3 nucleotides are TGTGCCAGCAGATCAATGCCGGGGTCGGCCTACGAGCAGTACTCC.

CDR3 residues: CASSLGRGSNQPQHF. CDR3 bases: TGTGCCAGCAGCTTAGGCAGAGGTAGCAATCAGCCCCAGCATTTT. The chain is built from TRBV7-8 and TRBJ1-5; no clear D. The CDR3 extends over 15 amino acids. V was pared by 1 base and J by 0 bases, with 7 bases between. Germline-derived CDR1 and CDR2 are SGHVS and FQNEAQ.

Many counts were recorded for this clonotype. The chain couples TRBV30 to TRBJ2-1; no reliable D call. Germline CDR1 GTSNPN, CDR2 SVGIG (reference sequence). Trimming removed 5 bases at V and 8 bases at J, with 13 bases between. The CDR3 has 12 residues. DNA of the CDR3: TGTGCCTGGGAGACTGGATTTGATGAGCAGTTCTTC. Amino acid sequence: CAWETGFDEQFF.

Comment on this clonotype: A much larger clone differs from this one at a single base, so this may be a read error. Given the absence of the conserved phenylalanine or tryptophan at the CDR3 end, a read error is likely. This chain connects TRBV4-1 to TRBJ2-2, with 8 bases that match TRBD2. V dropped 1 base and J dropped 6; count of bases not matched to a gene: 7. This CDR3 comprises 16 residues. Germline V gene data show CDR1 as MGHRA and CDR2 as YSYEKL. The CDR3 coding sequence is TGCGCCAGCAGCCAAGGGGTCGTAGCGGGGCCCGGGGAGCTGTTTTCT. It is translated as CASSQGVVAGPGELFS.